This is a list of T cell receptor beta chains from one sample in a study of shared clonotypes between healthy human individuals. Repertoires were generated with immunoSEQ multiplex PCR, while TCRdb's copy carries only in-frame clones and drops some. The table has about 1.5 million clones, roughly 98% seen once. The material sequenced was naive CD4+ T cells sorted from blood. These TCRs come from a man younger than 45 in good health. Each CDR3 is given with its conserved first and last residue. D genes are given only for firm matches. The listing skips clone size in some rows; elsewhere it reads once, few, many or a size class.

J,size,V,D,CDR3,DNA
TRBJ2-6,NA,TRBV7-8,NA,CASSFSQSPGANVLTF,TGTGCCAGCAGCTTTTCACAGAGCCCCGGGGCCAACGTCCTGACTTTC
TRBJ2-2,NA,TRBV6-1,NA,CASKGVPGLDGELFF,TGTGCCAGCAAGGGGGTACCGGGGCTTGACGGGGAGCTGTTTTTT
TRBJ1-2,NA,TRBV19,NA,CASTNANYGYTF,TGTGCCAGTACTAACGCAAACTATGGCTACACCTTC
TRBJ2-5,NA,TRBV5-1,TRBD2,CASSLRKLAGGPETQYF,TGCGCCAGCAGCCTAAGAAAACTAGCGGGAGGGCCGGAGACCCAGTACTTC
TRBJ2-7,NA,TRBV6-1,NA,CASSRTDYEQYF,TGTGCCAGCAGCAGGACAGACTACGAGCAGTACTTC
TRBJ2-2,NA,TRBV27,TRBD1,CASSRKTGGNGELFF,TGTGCCAGCAGCCGAAAGACAGGGGGGAACGGGGAGCTGTTTTTT
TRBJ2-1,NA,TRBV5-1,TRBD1,CASSLAWTGGNNEQFF,TGCGCCAGCAGCTTGGCCTGGACAGGGGGCAACAATGAGCAGTTCTTC
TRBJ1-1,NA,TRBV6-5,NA,CASSRGAGAFSEAFF,TGTGCCAGCAGTCGAGGGGCGGGGGCATTTTCTGAAGCTTTCTTT
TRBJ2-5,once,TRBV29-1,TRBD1,CSIRTGIETQYF,TGCAGCATTAGGACAGGTATAGAGACCCAGTACTTC
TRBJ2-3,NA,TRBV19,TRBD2,CASSVQLAPDTQYF,TGTGCCAGTAGTGTCCAACTAGCGCCAGATACGCAGTATTTT
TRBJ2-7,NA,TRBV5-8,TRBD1,CASSFRTGGENFVEQYF,TGTGCCAGCAGCTTCCGGACAGGGGGAGAAAATTTTGTCGAGCAGTACTTC
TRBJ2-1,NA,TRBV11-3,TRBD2,CASSQGTNYNEQFF,TGTGCCAGCAGCCAAGGGACTAATTACAATGAGCAGTTCTTC
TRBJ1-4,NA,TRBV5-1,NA,CASSLDGTTNEKLFF,TGCGCCAGCAGCTTGGATGGCACAACTAATGAAAAACTGTTTTTT
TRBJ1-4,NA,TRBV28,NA,CASSPSWFGEKLFF,TGTGCCAGCAGTCCATCGTGGTTCGGTGAAAAACTGTTTTTT
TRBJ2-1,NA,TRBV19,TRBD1,CASSINSGTGGNEQFF,TGTGCCAGTAGTATAAACTCTGGGACAGGAGGAAATGAGCAGTTCTTC
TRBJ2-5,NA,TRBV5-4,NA,CASSRVKQETQYF,TGTGCCAGCAGCAGGGTCAAACAAGAGACCCAGTACTTC
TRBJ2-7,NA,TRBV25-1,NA,CASSTAGTRTYEQYF,TGTGCCAGCAGCACGGCAGGGACGAGGACCTACGAGCAGTACTTC
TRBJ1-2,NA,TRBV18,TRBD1,CASSPDRGVYGYTF,TGTGCCAGCTCACCAGACAGGGGGGTCTATGGCTACACCTTC
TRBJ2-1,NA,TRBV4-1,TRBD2,CASSREAGGAYNEQFF,TGCGCCAGCAGCCGAGAAGCGGGAGGGGCCTACAATGAGCAGTTCTTC
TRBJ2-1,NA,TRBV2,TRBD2,CASRAGLAVYNEQFF,TGTGCCAGCAGGGCGGGACTAGCGGTCTACAATGAGCAGTTCTTC
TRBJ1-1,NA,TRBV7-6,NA,CASSLGTVNTEAFF,TGTGCCAGCAGCTTAGGGACCGTGAACACTGAAGCTTTCTTT
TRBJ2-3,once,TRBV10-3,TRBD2,CAIQERESGRAKDTQYF,TGTGCCATTCAGGAGAGAGAAAGCGGGAGGGCTAAAGATACGCAGTATTTT
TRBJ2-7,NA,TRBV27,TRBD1,CASSAGTGSLYEQYF,TGTGCCAGCAGTGCCGGGACAGGATCCCTCTACGAGCAGTACTTC
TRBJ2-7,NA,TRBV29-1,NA,CSVTSGLTYEQYF,TGCAGCGTGACATCTGGACTTACCTACGAGCAGTACTTC
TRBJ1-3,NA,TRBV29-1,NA,CSVEDYRVYGNTIYF,TGCAGCGTTGAAGATTACCGGGTTTATGGAAACACCATATATTTT
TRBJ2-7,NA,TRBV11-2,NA,CASTGSSYEQYF,TGTGCCAGCACAGGCAGCTCCTACGAGCAGTACTTC
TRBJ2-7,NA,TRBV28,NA,CASSLGPTGYEQYF,TGTGCCAGCAGTCTAGGACCGACAGGCTACGAGCAGTACTTC
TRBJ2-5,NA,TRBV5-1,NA,CASSLGPGQETQYF,TGCGCCAGCAGCTTGGGTCCAGGACAAGAGACCCAGTACTTC
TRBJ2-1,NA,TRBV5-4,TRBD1,CASSLGQGMSEQFF,TGTGCCAGCAGCTTGGGACAGGGTATGAGTGAGCAGTTCTTC
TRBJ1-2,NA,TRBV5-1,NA,CASSSAGVYGYTF,TGCGCCAGCAGCTCAGCGGGGGTCTATGGCTACACCTTC
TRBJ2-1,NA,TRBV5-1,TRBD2,CASSLESSGSVWFF,TGCGCCAGCAGCTTGGAGTCTAGCGGGAGTGTTTGGTTCTTC
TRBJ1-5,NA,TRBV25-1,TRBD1,CASSGYTGGGDQPQHF,TGTGCCAGCAGTGGTTATACAGGGGGTGGCGATCAGCCCCAGCATTTT
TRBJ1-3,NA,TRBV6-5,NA,CASALTADSGNTIYF,TGTGCCAGCGCCCTGACTGCTGACTCTGGAAACACCATATATTTT
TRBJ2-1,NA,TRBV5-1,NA,CASSLWTDLTNEQFF,TGCGCCAGCAGCTTGTGGACTGACCTGACCAATGAGCAGTTCTTC
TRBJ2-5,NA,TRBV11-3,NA,CASSRDVEETQYF,TGTGCCAGCAGCCGGGACGTTGAAGAGACCCAGTACTTC
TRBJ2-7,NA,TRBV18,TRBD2,CASSSLSGSLYEQYF,TGTGCCAGCTCATCCCTTAGCGGGAGTTTGTACGAGCAGTACTTC
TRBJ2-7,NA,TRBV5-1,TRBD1,CASSYTGAYEQYF,TGCGCCAGCAGCTACACAGGGGCATACGAGCAGTACTTC
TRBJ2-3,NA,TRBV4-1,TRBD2,CASSQAPGTSGKGGTDTQYF,TGCGCCAGCAGCCAAGCCCCCGGGACTAGCGGCAAGGGCGGTACAGATACGCAGTATTTT
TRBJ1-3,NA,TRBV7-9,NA,CASSLGRNYGNTIYF,TGTGCCAGCAGCTTAGGGCGAAATTATGGAAACACCATATATTTT
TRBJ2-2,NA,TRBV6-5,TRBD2,CASMGTSGRSGELFF,TGTGCCAGCATGGGGACTAGCGGGAGATCCGGGGAGCTGTTTTTT
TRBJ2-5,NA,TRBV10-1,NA,CASSLGVLQETQYF,TGCGCCAGCAGCCTCGGGGTCCTCCAAGAGACCCAGTACTTC
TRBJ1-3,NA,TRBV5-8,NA,CASSFRGADSGNTIYF,TGTGCCAGCAGCTTTAGAGGGGCGGACTCTGGAAACACCATATATTTT
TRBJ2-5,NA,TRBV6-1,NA,CASTVMGETQYF,TGTGCCAGCACCGTAATGGGGGAGACCCAGTACTTC
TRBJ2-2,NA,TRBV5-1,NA,CASSLVMATGELFF,TGCGCCAGCAGCTTGGTGATGGCGACCGGGGAGCTGTTTTTT
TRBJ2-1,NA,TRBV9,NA,CASSPPGGSYNEQFF,TGTGCCAGCAGCCCCCCAGGGGGGAGCTACAATGAGCAGTTCTTC
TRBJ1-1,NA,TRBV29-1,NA,CSVESVPNTEAFF,TGCAGCGTTGAATCGGTACCTAACACTGAAGCTTTCTTT
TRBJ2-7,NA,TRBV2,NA,CASSELRDGYEQYF,TGTGCCAGCAGTGAACTCCGGGACGGCTACGAGCAGTACTTC
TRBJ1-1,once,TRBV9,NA,CASSVFYSNTEAFF,TGTGCCAGCAGCGTCTTTTACTCGAACACTGAAGCTTTCTTT